Sequencing of this T cell receptor beta chain was carried out in a study of tumor-infiltrating lymphocytes in primary liver carcinoma. The CDR3 loop spans 17 amino acids. The germline gives CDR1 MNHNS, CDR2 SASEGT. Germline DNA was also extracted, and blood RNA derived from unsorted whole blood. Comments on this clonotype: A junction boundary mismatches the germline segment, possibly from a read error.

The template, 450 to 650 ng total RNA, yielded TCR beta cDNA made with a constant-region primer. Investigators got TCR beta libraries out of three nested multiplex PCR rounds, done with slightly modified ARM-PCR. TRBV1-TRBV30 forward primers paired with a C-beta reverse primer drove the first two PCR rounds, approximately 11 cycles each. One entry per CDR3 protein results from TCRdb running MiXCR on the multiplex PCR reads. The sample gives approximately 300,000 distinct CDR3 sequences, 65% of which show up once; approximately 9% is in the top ten. Material: peripheral blood. The TCR originated in a man between 35 and 55 years old with primary liver carcinoma and hepatitis B virus infection. The rearrangement joins TRBV6-1 to TRBJ2-3, with D uncertain. The CDR3 coding sequence is TGTGCCAGCAGTGAAGCGCTCGGGCGTCGGTCCACAGATACGAAGTATTTT. Amino acid sequence: CASSEALGRRSTDTKYF.